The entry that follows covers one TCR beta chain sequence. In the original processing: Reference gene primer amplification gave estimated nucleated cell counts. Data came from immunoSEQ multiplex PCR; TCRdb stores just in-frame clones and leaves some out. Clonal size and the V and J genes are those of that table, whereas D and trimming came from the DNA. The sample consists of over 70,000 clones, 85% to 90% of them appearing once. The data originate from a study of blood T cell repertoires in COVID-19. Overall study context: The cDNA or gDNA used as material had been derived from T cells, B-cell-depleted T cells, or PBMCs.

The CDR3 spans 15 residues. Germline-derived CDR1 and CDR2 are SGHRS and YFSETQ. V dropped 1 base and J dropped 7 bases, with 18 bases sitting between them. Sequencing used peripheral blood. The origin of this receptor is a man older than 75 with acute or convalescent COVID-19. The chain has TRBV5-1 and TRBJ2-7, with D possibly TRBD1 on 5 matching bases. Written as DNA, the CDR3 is TGCGCCAGCAGCTTGTTCGGTAACAGGCCGGAAGAGCAGTACTTC. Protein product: CASSLFGNRPEEQYF.